This TCR beta chain was recovered during a study of PD-1 blockade in classical Hodgkin lymphoma (TCRdb year 2020). About the investigation overall: Nivolumab dosing was 3 mg/kg intravenously every 2 weeks, continuing until either disease progression or unacceptable toxicity. A peripheral blood immune signature of response to PD-1 blockade in classical Hodgkin lymphoma was defined using TCR beta sequencing and CyTOF. On the study overall, not on this receptor specifically: The study covered only a single clinical trial cohort, and the causes of the repertoire differences, possibly disease activity or prior therapy, were still not defined. A significant rise by C4D1 was seen in CD4+ but not CD8+ TCR diversity (p=0.0027 vs p=0.16), with the rise being most apparent in complete responders (p=0.02). Lower diversity was seen in patients whose nivolumab began less than 1 year after ASCT, and these patients were left out of later analyses so that immune reconstitution would not confound the results. Trial patients with a complete response had baseline diversity similar to that of newly diagnosed patients, while partial responders and progressors had significantly lower diversity. Baseline TCR diversity was reported to be lower in newly diagnosed patients than in healthy donors and to be lower still in relapsed/refractory patients.

Comment on this clone: Which antigen it targets is not known. No base-level quality is on record; no much larger clone is a single base apart.

This specimen's time point label, per the study, means: cycle 2 day 1 (C2D1) of nivolumab. All trial patients had relapsed after autologous stem cell transplantation, with cohorts A, B and C differing in prior brentuximab vedotin exposure. The trial cohort comprised 60 or so patients with relapsed/refractory classical Hodgkin lymphoma whose best overall responses were complete response, partial response or progressive disease. Single-agent nivolumab was administered to trial patients in the multi-cohort phase II CheckMate 205 trial. An independent review committee assessed best overall response by applying the 2007 International Working Group response criteria. Trial PBMCs were collected just before the start of nivolumab (C1D1) and during therapy at cycle 2 day 1 and cycle 4 day 1. Peripheral blood was collected in 8 mL Vacutainer Cell Preparation Tubes, from which PBMCs were isolated by centrifugation and then cryopreserved.

The Qiagen DNeasy kit was used to extract genomic DNA from unsorted PBMCs and from the negatively selected CD4+ and CD8+ fractions. Using primers that anneal to V and J segments, immunoSEQ multiplex PCR amplified the TCR beta CDR3 regions. A synthetic immune receptor repertoire was used to minimize amplification bias, and remaining bias was computationally removed after sequencing. Per the authors' processing: Repertoire diversity was quantified as the Shannon entropy index using custom Python scripts. Unsorted, CD4+ and CD8+ repertoires were analyzed separately, except for combined analyses in which CD4+ and CD8+ sequences were merged in silico. Clonal expansion was defined as a frequency increase of at least 2-fold after treatment compared with C1D1, and clones undetected at baseline were assigned a pseudocount of 0.5. Singleton clones were defined as clones with 0 or 1 copy at C1D1, and non-singleton clones were defined as clones with 2 or more copies. Clones expanded in unsorted samples were annotated as CD4+, CD8+ or unknown by matching protein sequences in sorted samples from the same patient. Diversity changes from C1D1 to C4D1 were tested in paired samples using Wilcoxon tests. TCRdb provides this immuneACCESS table in a form limited to in-frame rearrangements. Some clones are lacking; in checked studies, under half of them reflect an unresolved V gene, and why the rest are absent is not known. That table furnishes V, J and clone size, whereas the DNA furnished D and trimming. This sample is represented by around 34,000 clones; more than 65% of them were singletons. Approximately 15% of the sample is in the top ten clones.

Including cysteine and phenylalanine, the CDR3 has 13 amino acids. Only CDR3 DNA is held: 39 bases, read in frame from base 1. The germline V gene specifies SNHLY as CDR1 and FYNNEI as CDR2. V is clipped by 5 bases and J by 7 bases, and the sequence between their germline boundaries is 11 bases long. The sequence links TRBV2 to TRBJ1-4; the D gene assignment is ambiguous. The specimen was peripheral blood mononuclear cells (PBMCs), collected before the second cycle of nivolumab. The source is a human donor with classical Hodgkin lymphoma. The CDR3 region reads CASSLARGEKLFF. The DNA sequence follows: TGTGCCAGCAGTTTGGCCCGGGGTGAAAAACTGTTTTTT. This CDR3, with the reference TRBV2 and TRBJ1-4 proteins standing in past its ends, gives the full variable domain EPEVTQTPSHQVTQMGQEVILRCVPISNHLYFYWYRQILGQKVEFLVSFYNNEISEKSEIFDDQFSVERPDGSNFTLKIRSTKLEDSAMYFCASSLARGEKLFFGSGTQLSVL.